This T cell receptor beta chain emerged from a study of blood T cell repertoires in COVID-19. Germline loops: CDR1 LGHDT, CDR2 YNNKEL (reference sequence). Trimming left V 0 bases short and J 4 bases short, with 18 bases between. The CDR3 covers 17 residues. Profiled with immunoSEQ multiplex PCR; TCRdb holds only in-frame clones, not every one. The sample holds 95,000 to 110,000 clones, 84% seen once. The chain employs TRBV3-1 (or the pseudogene TRBV3-2) and TRBJ2-5, with D possibly TRBD2 on 6 matching bases. The sample taken for sequencing was peripheral blood. This TCR was sampled from a human donor in a cohort sampled during active COVID-19. The CDR3 DNA reads as TGTGCCAGCAGCCAAGAGTCCTTAGCGGTGGGGAGAGAGACCCAGTACTTC. It translates to CASSQESLAVGRETQYF.